A single sample gave rise to the 32 T cell receptor beta chains below, sequenced in a study of T cell changes during pregnancy in multiple sclerosis. Repertoires were generated with immunoSEQ multiplex PCR, while TCRdb's copy carries only in-frame clones and drops some. The data contain over 60,000 clones, roughly nine tenths of them singletons. The sequenced sample was CD4+ T cells from peripheral blood mononuclear cells, obtained in the third trimester of pregnancy. Receptors were obtained from a female donor in good health, enrolled as a control in a pregnancy study.

The rearrangement uses TRBV15 and TRBJ2-5; D is undetermined. The CDR3 consists of 14 residues. V lost 0 bases to trimming and J lost 2 bases, with 7 bases between them. Germline V gives CDR1 LNHNV, CDR2 YYDKDF (reference sequence). The CDR3 DNA reads TGTGCCACCAGCAGAGATAAACAACAAGAGACCCAGTACTTC. Encoded protein: CATSRDKQQETQYF. Full variable domain (rest looked up from reference TRBV15 and TRBJ2-5): DAMVIQNPRYQVTQFGKPVTLSCSQTLNHNVMYWYQQKSSQAPKLLFHYYDKDFNNEADTPDNFQSRRPNTSFCFLDIRSPGLGDTAMYLCATSRDKQQETQYFGPGTRLLVL.

The chain uses TRBV7-2 and TRBJ2-2; 7 nucleotides agree with TRBD2. The trim removed 4 bases at V and 7 bases at J, leaving 9 bases unmatched. The CDR3 length is 15 residues. Per the germline V gene, CDR1 is SGHTA and CDR2 is FQGNSA. The CDR3 region is CASSSRSGAGGELFF. The DNA of the CDR3 is TGTGCCAGCAGCTCCCGCAGCGGGGCGGGCGGGGAGCTGTTTTTT.

This clone was recorded only once. The gene calls are TRBV5-1 and TRBJ2-1; 13 bases fit TRBD2. Losses at the gene ends were 3 bases for V and 10 bases for J; bases not matched to a gene: 7. Per germline, CDR1 SGHRS and CDR2 YFSETQ. The CDR3 has 15 amino acids. CDR3 DNA: TGCGCCAGCAGCTCGGGACTAGCGGGGCAGGAGGAGCAGTTCTTC. Residues: CASSSGLAGQEEQFF.

The chain links TRBV9 to TRBJ1-2, with 9 bases aligning to TRBD1. Germline V gene lookup returns CDR1 SGDLS and CDR2 YYNGEE. This CDR3 spans 14 amino acids. With V trimmed by 4 bases and J by 5 bases, 6 bases remained unmatched. The CDR3 DNA sequence: TGTGCCAGCAGCACCTATGACAGGGGGTATGGCTACACCTTC. Amino acids: CASSTYDRGYGYTF.

This CDR3 is CASSPTRGNTIYF. Here the CDR3 DNA reads TGTGCCAGTAGCCCCACTCGAGGAAACACCATATATTTT. The gene calls are TRBV19 and TRBJ1-3; D is unresolved. The CDR3 spans 13 residues. V was pared by 6 bases and J by 4 bases, with 10 bases between. Germline CDR1 is LNHDA and CDR2 is SQIVND (reference sequence). The whole variable domain, remainder taken from reference TRBV19 and TRBJ1-3, is DGGITQSPKYLFRKEGQNVTLSCEQNLNHDAMYWYRQDPGQGLRLIYYSQIVNDFQKGDIAEGYSVSREKKESFPLTVTSAQKNPTAFYLCASSPTRGNTIYFGEGSWLTVV.

The V and J genes are TRBV7-8 and TRBJ1-3, with D unresolved. This CDR3 region has 15 residues. V dropped 5 bases and J dropped 0 bases, with 11 bases sitting between them. The germline V gene encodes CDR1 SGHVS and CDR2 FQNEAQ. The CDR3 protein is CASSRTLSSGNTIYF. In nucleotides, the CDR3 is TGTGCCAGCAGCCGGACTCTTAGCTCTGGAAACACCATATATTTT.

This chain uses TRBV2 with TRBJ1-2; 8 bases agree with TRBD1. The CDR3 sequence is 14 residues long. Germline V lookup: CDR1 SNHLY, CDR2 FYNNEI. V lost 7 bases, J lost 4 bases, and 8 bases stayed unmatched. CDR3: CASTRQTGGYGYTF. The CDR3 nucleotides are TGTGCCAGCACTCGCCAAACAGGGGGCTATGGCTACACCTTC.

The genes are TRBV5-5 and TRBJ2-2, with a possible D match to TRBD1 (6 bases). This CDR3 contains 18 residues. Trimming removed 2 bases from V and 4 bases from J, with 21 bases in between. Germline V lookup: CDR1 SGHKS, CDR2 YYEKEE (reference sequence). CDR3 bases: TGTGCCAGCAGCTTAAGTTATCAGGGGCTAATCAGCACCGGGGAGCTGTTTTTT. It translates to CASSLSYQGLISTGELFF. Looking up the rest from reference TRBV5-5 and TRBJ2-2 gives the full variable domain: DAGVTQSPTHLIKTRGQQVTLRCSPISGHKSVSWYQQVLGQGPQFIFQYYEKEERGRGNFPDRFSARQFPNYSSELNVNALLLGDSALYLCASSLSYQGLISTGELFFGEGSRLTVL.

J is TRBJ2-3 and V is TRBV14; tentative D call: TRBD2 (5 bases). The ends were cut back, 3 bases at V and 8 bases at J, with 12 bases in the middle. Germline CDR1 is SGHDN and CDR2 is FVKESK. The CDR3 has 13 residues. The CDR3 reads CASSQTYAGTQYF. Written as DNA, the CDR3 is TGTGCCAGCAGCCAGACATATGCGGGTACGCAGTATTTT.

This chain joins TRBV5-1 and TRBJ2-2, with a possible D match to TRBD1 (6 bases). The ends were cut back, 7 bases at V and 1 base at J, with 11 bases in the middle. The germline V gene encodes CDR1 SGHRS and CDR2 YFSETQ. The CDR3 consists of 14 residues. CDR3 sequence reads: CASFLQGNTGELFF. For the CDR3, the DNA is TGCGCCAGCTTTTTACAGGGGAACACCGGGGAGCTGTTTTTT. Combining the CDR3 with reference TRBV5-1 and TRBJ2-2 gives the whole variable domain KAGVTQTPRYLIKTRGQQVTLSCSPISGHRSVSWYQQTPGQGLQFLFEYFSETQRNKGNFPGRFSGRQFSNSRSEMNVSTLELGDSALYLCASFLQGNTGELFFGEGSRLTVL.

This chain connects TRBV6-5 to TRBJ1-2, with 7 bases that match TRBD1. Germline V gene data show CDR1 as MNHEY and CDR2 as SVGAGI. The CDR3 totals 13 residues. With 5 bases clipped from V and 4 bases from J, the junction kept 4 bases outside the gene matches. The CDR3 is CASSGTDLYGYTF. The CDR3 bases are TGTGCCAGCAGTGGGACAGATCTCTATGGCTACACCTTC.

V is TRBV2 and J is TRBJ2-3; D possibly corresponds to TRBD1 (6 bases). Germline CDR1 and CDR2: SNHLY and FYNNEI. Trimming pared 6 bases from V and 4 bases from J, leaving 17 bases between. CDR3 length: 15 amino acids. This CDR3 is CASSTMRTAPDTQYF. The CDR3 nucleotides read TGTGCCAGCAGCACCATGAGGACAGCCCCAGATACGCAGTATTTT.

The chain recombines TRBV4-1 with TRBJ1-1, with D perhaps TRBD1 (5 bases). From germline, CDR1 is MGHRA and CDR2 YSYEKL. V was cut by 1 base and J by 6 bases, with 21 bases left in between. The CDR3 covers 17 residues. In DNA, the CDR3 is TGCGCCAGCAGCCAAGTAAGGGCAGGGAATTATAAAGCTGAAGCTTTCTTT. Translating it yields CASSQVRAGNYKAEAFF.

The chain joins TRBV12-5 to TRBJ1-1, with a tentative D call TRBD1 (5 bases). V was trimmed by 1 base and J by 3 bases, leaving 6 bases between them. The CDR3 extends over 13 amino acids. Germline lookup yields CDR1 LGHNT and CDR2 FRNRAP. CDR3 sequence: CASGLEGYTEAFF. CDR3 in DNA: TGTGCTAGTGGTTTGGAGGGGTACACTGAAGCTTTCTTT.

This sequence joins TRBV19 and TRBJ1-1, with D possibly being TRBD1 (6 bases). The CDR3 sequence is 13 residues long. Deletions cut 4 bases from V and 7 bases from J, with 13 bases between. From germline, CDR1 is LNHDA and CDR2 SQIVND (reference sequence). CDR3 DNA: TGTGCCAGTAGTAGAAACAGGGCCGATGAAGCTTTCTTT. This encodes CASSRNRADEAFF.

The gene calls are TRBV7-2 and TRBJ2-1; the D gene is possibly TRBD1 (6 bases). Germline V gene lookup returns CDR1 SGHTA and CDR2 FQGNSA. The ends were cut back, 1 base at V and 2 bases at J, with 6 bases in the middle. This CDR3 is 14 amino acids long. As DNA, the CDR3 is TGTGCCAGCAGCTTAGGGACAGCCTACAATGAGCAGTTCTTC. It yields the protein CASSLGTAYNEQFF.

J is TRBJ2-3 and V is TRBV7-2; a possible D gene is TRBD2 (6 bases). Germline assignment: CDR1 SGHTA and CDR2 FQGNSA. Trimming removed 2 bases at V and 0 bases at J, with 15 bases between. CDR3 length equals 17 residues. CDR3 nucleotide sequence: TGTGCCAGCAGCTTACAATCCGGGGGAACTAGCACAGATACGCAGTATTTT. It encodes CASSLQSGGTSTDTQYF.

In this sample, this clone turned up once. This chain connects TRBV5-4 to TRBJ2-3, with a tentative D call TRBD2 (6 bases). This CDR3 is built from 15 residues. Germline CDR1 is SGHNT and CDR2 is YYREEE (reference sequence). V lost 0 bases, J lost 8 bases, and 16 bases lay in between. In DNA form, the CDR3 reads TGTGCCAGCAGCTTGGAGTTAGATACGGGAGCTACGCAGTATTTT. Protein: CASSLELDTGATQYF. The full variable domain, its missing parts supplied by reference TRBV5-4 and TRBJ2-3, is ETGVTQSPTHLIKTRGQQVTLRCSSQSGHNTVSWYQQALGQGPQFIFQYYREEENGRGNFPPRFSGLQFPNYSSELNVNALELDDSALYLCASSLELDTGATQYFGPGTRLTVL.

The chain combines TRBV5-4 with TRBJ1-1, with 12 bases fitting TRBD1. The CDR3 contains 15 residues. Unmatched junction bases numbered 12, after V lost 4 bases and J lost 11 bases. The germline CDR1 and CDR2 sequences are SGHNT and YYREEE (reference sequence). The CDR3, as DNA: TGTGCCAGCAGCCCAACCGGGACAGGGGGCGAGATCGCTTTCTTT. It translates to CASSPTGTGGEIAFF.

This clone has only one observation. This chain uses TRBV7-2 with TRBJ2-1; 10 bases align to TRBD2. Germline V lookup: CDR1 SGHTA, CDR2 FQGNSA. The CDR3 length is 16 residues. J gave up 1 base and V 5 bases, and 5 bases lay outside the gene matches. CDR3 DNA sequence: TGTGCCAGCAGCGGCGGGACTAGCGAGTCCTACAATGAGCAGTTCTTC. It codes for CASSGGTSESYNEQFF.

The chain has TRBV19 and TRBJ1-5; weak D call: TRBD1 (6 bases). Trimming removed 8 bases from V and 6 bases from J, with 17 bases in between. The CDR3 extends over 14 amino acids. Germline V lookup: CDR1 LNHDA, CDR2 SQIVND (reference sequence). As DNA, the CDR3 is TGTGCCAGTCCACCCCCGAGGGGGGGTCAGCCCCAGCATTTT. This translates into CASPPPRGGQPQHF.

This chain links TRBV4-2 with TRBJ1-2; D perhaps matches TRBD1 (5 bases). Per germline, CDR1 LGHNA and CDR2 YNFKEQ. The CDR3 consists of 14 residues. Trimming removed 0 bases from V and 8 bases from J, with 13 bases in between. CDR3 in amino acids: CASSQDGQGRGYTF. The CDR3 DNA is TGTGCCAGCAGCCAAGATGGGCAGGGTAGGGGCTACACCTTC.

V gene TRBV7-9 combines with J gene TRBJ2-3, with 11 bases aligning to TRBD2. The CDR3 is 15 amino acids. V gave up 4 bases and J gave up 5 bases; unmatched junction bases: 5. Looked up from germline, CDR1 is SEHNR and CDR2 is FQNEAQ (reference sequence). DNA for the CDR3: TGTGCCAGCAGCTATATAGCGGGGGGGGGAGATACGCAGTATTTT. It specifies CASSYIAGGGDTQYF.

The chain recombines TRBV5-6 with TRBJ1-1, with D tentatively TRBD1 (6 bases). The V end was cut by 3 bases, the J end by 0 bases, with 9 bases between. There are 14 residues in the CDR3. Germline CDR1 reads SGHDT; CDR2 reads YYEEEE. CDR3 loop: CASSSTGMNTEAFF. The CDR3 DNA reads TGTGCCAGCAGCTCAACAGGGATGAACACTGAAGCTTTCTTT.

The chain carries TRBV11-2 and TRBJ2-1, with D perhaps matching TRBD1 (6 bases). The V gene's germline CDR1 is SGHAT and CDR2 FQNNGV. This CDR3 spans 14 amino acids. V gave up 5 bases and J gave up 8 bases, with 16 bases separating them. The CDR3 nucleotides read TGTGCCAGCAGCCACAGGGTTCTATACGATGAGCAGTTCTTC. Translation: CASSHRVLYDEQFF.

This chain connects TRBV7-8 to TRBJ1-5; D is undetermined. The CDR3 is made up of 16 amino acids. Trimming removed 0 bases from V and 5 bases from J, with 14 bases in between. Per germline, CDR1 SGHVS and CDR2 FQNEAQ. DNA for the CDR3: TGTGCCAGCAGCTTAGCGCAGTACCGGGTGCATCAGCCCCAGCATTTT. This sequence encodes CASSLAQYRVHQPQHF.

The table lists this clone with a few counts. This sequence joins TRBV6-5 and TRBJ1-1; D not resolved. Trimming removed 7 bases from V and 2 bases from J, with 11 bases in between. Germline V gives CDR1 MNHEY, CDR2 SVGAGI. The CDR3 extends over 13 amino acids. CDR3 protein: CASTPRVNTEAFF. CDR3 coding DNA: TGTGCCAGCACTCCCCGGGTAAACACTGAAGCTTTCTTT.

The chain joins TRBV21-1 to TRBJ2-6; the tabulated D call, TRBD2, remains unverified against the DNA. TRBV21-1 is a pseudogene. This CDR3 spans 18 amino acids. CDR3 DNA sequence: TGTGCCAGCAGCAATGGGGGGAGGAGAGACTCTGGGGCCAACGTCCTGACTTTC. This gives the protein CASSNGGRRDSGANVLTF.

V gene TRBV30 combines with J gene TRBJ1-2, with no clear D. The CDR3 runs 12 residues. The ends were cut back, 0 bases at V and 2 bases at J, with 4 bases in the middle. Germline assignment: CDR1 GTSNPN and CDR2 SVGIG (reference sequence). The CDR3 protein is CAWSVVNYGYTF. CDR3 DNA sequence: TGTGCCTGGAGTGTTGTAAACTATGGCTACACCTTC. The complete variable domain, with remaining parts taken from reference TRBV30 and TRBJ1-2, reads SQTIHQWPATLVQPVGSPLSLECTVEGTSNPNLYWYRQAAGRGLQLLFYSVGIGQISSEVPQNLSASRPQDRQFILSSKKLLLSDSGFYLCAWSVVNYGYTFGSGTRLTVV.

This clone was observed a few times. The chain joins TRBV7-3 to TRBJ1-1, with a weak D call TRBD1 (6 bases). The CDR3 spans 14 residues. In germline, CDR1 is SGHTA, CDR2 FQGTGA. V lost 0 bases, J lost 7 bases, and 12 bases lay in between. Written as DNA, the CDR3 is TGTGCCAGCAGCTTAACGGGTCCAGGGGATGAAGCTTTCTTT. This codes for CASSLTGPGDEAFF.

This chain links TRBV12-5 with TRBJ2-1, with no clear D. The germline V gene encodes CDR1 LGHNT and CDR2 FRNRAP. Trimming stripped 4 bases from V and 0 bases from J, with 13 bases between. This CDR3 has 16 amino acids. The DNA of the CDR3 is TGTGCTAGTGGTTCCCAGTCAATAAGCTCCTACAATGAGCAGTTCTTC. Amino acid sequence: CASGSQSISSYNEQFF.

The rearrangement links TRBV19 to TRBJ2-7; maybe TRBD1 (6 bases). The CDR3 runs to 13 residues. Germline CDR1 LNHDA, CDR2 SQIVND (reference sequence). V was pared by 6 bases and J by 3 bases, with 12 bases between. The CDR3 here is CASSPGQYYEQYF. The DNA for the CDR3 is TGTGCCAGTAGCCCCGGACAGTACTACGAGCAGTACTTC.